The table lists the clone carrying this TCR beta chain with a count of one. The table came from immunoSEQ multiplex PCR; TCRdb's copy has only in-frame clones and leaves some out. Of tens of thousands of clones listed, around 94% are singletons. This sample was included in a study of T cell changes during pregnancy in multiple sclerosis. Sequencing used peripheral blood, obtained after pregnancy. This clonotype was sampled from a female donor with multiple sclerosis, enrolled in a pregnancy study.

The CDR3 sequence is CATKTRQGIAGELFF. CDR3 bases: TGTGCCACCAAAACCCGACAGGGGATTGCCGGGGAGCTGTTTTTT. The chain links TRBV19 to TRBJ2-2, with 8 bases aligning to TRBD1. The junction had 13 bases not matched to a gene; V was cut back by 10 bases and J by 6 bases. CDR1 and CDR2 (germline): LNHDA, SQIVND (reference sequence). The CDR3 runs to 15 residues.